This entry lists 15 T cell receptor beta chains sequenced from one sample in a study of shared clonotypes between healthy human individuals. TCRdb's table, derived via immunoSEQ multiplex PCR, lists solely in-frame clones and lacks some. The sample consists of about 2 million clones, roughly 95% of them appearing once. Sample: naive CD4+ T cells sorted from blood. The subset was: CD45RA+ positively selected. These receptors were taken from a man younger than 30 in good health.

CDR3 sequence reads: CASSVVRDYYGYTF. The CDR3 nucleotides are TGTGCCAGCAGTGTGGTCAGGGACTACTATGGCTACACCTTC. The chain uses TRBV6-1 and TRBJ1-2, with D possibly matching TRBD1 (5 bases). Germline CDR1 reads MNHNS; CDR2 reads SASEGT. Trimming left V 4 bases short and J 3 bases short, with 12 bases between. The CDR3 runs to 14 residues.

This chain joins TRBV4-1 and TRBJ1-2; 11 bases are shared with TRBD1. From germline, CDR1 is MGHRA and CDR2 YSYEKL. Trimming cost V 3 bases and J 4 bases; bases outside gene matches: 4. The CDR3 covers 15 residues. The CDR3 loop reads CASSQGTGGLYGYTF. The CDR3 bases are TGCGCCAGCAGCCAGGGGACAGGGGGGCTCTATGGCTACACCTTC.

The chain has TRBV14 and TRBJ2-1, with 8 nucleotides matching TRBD2. The CDR3 length is 13 residues. From germline, CDR1 is SGHDN and CDR2 FVKESK. V gave up 3 bases and J gave up 13 bases; unmatched junction bases: 8. CDR3: CASSQSFGLAQFF. In DNA, the CDR3 is TGTGCCAGCAGCCAGTCCTTTGGACTAGCACAGTTCTTC.

The chain has TRBV30 and TRBJ1-2; unclear D gene. This CDR3 region has 14 residues. Germline loops: CDR1 GTSNPN, CDR2 SVGIG (reference sequence). V lost 2 bases and J 0 bases, leaving 10 bases between the germline ends. This CDR3 reads CAWSISKSNYGYTF. The CDR3 DNA sequence: TGTGCCTGGAGTATTTCCAAGTCTAACTATGGCTACACCTTC. Looking up the rest from reference TRBV30 and TRBJ1-2 gives the full variable domain: SQTIHQWPATLVQPVGSPLSLECTVEGTSNPNLYWYRQAAGRGLQLLFYSVGIGQISSEVPQNLSASRPQDRQFILSSKKLLLSDSGFYLCAWSISKSNYGYTFGSGTRLTVV.

This clone was observed a single time. This chain links TRBV11-2 with TRBJ1-4; TRBD1 aligns across 8 bases. This CDR3 contains 15 residues. Trimming cost V 4 bases and J 6 bases; bases outside gene matches: 7. Looked up from germline, CDR1 is SGHAT and CDR2 is FQNNGV. The CDR3 nucleotides read TGTGCCAGCAGCTCACGGACAGGGTGGGATGAAAAACTGTTTTTT. This gives the protein CASSSRTGWDEKLFF. The full variable domain, with the rest looked up from reference TRBV11-2 and TRBJ1-4, is EAGVAQSPRYKIIEKRQSVAFWCNPISGHATLYWYQQILGQGPKLLIQFQNNGVVDDSQLPKDRFSAERLKGVDSTLKIQPAKLEDSAVYLCASSSRTGWDEKLFFGSGTQLSVL.

The chain links TRBV30 to TRBJ1-4; D might be TRBD1 (5 bases). The CDR3 sequence is 13 residues long. Trimming removed 3 bases at V and 10 bases at J, with 15 bases between. The germline V gene has CDR1 GTSNPN and CDR2 SVGIG (reference sequence). The CDR3 DNA is TGTGCCTGGAGGGCCGAATTTACAGGAAAACTGTTTTTT. Translating it yields CAWRAEFTGKLFF.

About this clone: Different DNA sequences within this sample yield the same CDR3. This chain joins TRBV6-5 and TRBJ2-5, with TRBD2 as a possible D gene (5 bases). Trimming left V 8 bases short and J 1 base short, with 8 bases between. This CDR3 is built from 12 residues. Germline V CDR1 and CDR2: MNHEY, SVGAGI. The CDR3 bases are TGTGCCAGCGGTCGGGGCCAAGAGACCCAGTACTTC. It specifies CASGRGQETQYF.

The chain uses TRBV9 and TRBJ1-6; maybe TRBD1 (6 bases). Looked up from germline, CDR1 is SGDLS and CDR2 is YYNGEE. There are 14 residues in the CDR3. The ends were cut back, 8 bases at V and 4 bases at J, with 13 bases in the middle. The CDR3, as DNA: TGTGCCAGTGCGTCGGGGGCATATAATTCACCCCTCCACTTT. It yields the protein CASASGAYNSPLHF.

The chain recombines TRBV28 with TRBJ2-7; weak D call: TRBD2 (5 bases). CDR1 and CDR2 (germline): MDHEN, SYDVKM. The CDR3 has 14 residues. V dropped 3 bases and J dropped 2 bases, with 11 bases sitting between them. In DNA, the CDR3 is TGTGCCAGCAGTTTCGGACTTCCGCCCTACGAGCAGTACTTC. It yields the protein CASSFGLPPYEQYF.

This clone was counted a single time. This chain connects TRBV4-1 to TRBJ2-4; D may be TRBD1 or TRBD2 (5 bases each). This CDR3 spans 17 amino acids. CDR1 and CDR2 from the germline V gene are MGHRA and YSYEKL. The V end lost 1 base, the J end lost 2 bases, and 15 bases lay between the germline ends. The DNA for the CDR3 is TGCGCCAGCAGCCAAGGACCGCAGAGGGGCTCCAAAAACATTCAGTACTTC. Translating it yields CASSQGPQRGSKNIQYF.

On this clone itself: The sample holds other DNA sequences that translate to the same CDR3. The chain carries TRBV28 and TRBJ2-2, with unresolved D. V shed 6 bases and J shed 6 bases, with 8 bases lying between them. From germline, CDR1 is MDHEN and CDR2 SYDVKM. This CDR3 spans 12 amino acids. CDR3 residues: CASSLTPGELFF. CDR3 nucleotides: TGTGCCAGCAGCCTTACACCCGGGGAGCTGTTTTTT.

This chain links TRBV7-9 with TRBJ1-1; the match to TRBD1 covers 7 bases. Germline assignment: CDR1 SEHNR and CDR2 FQNEAQ (reference sequence). V lost 6 bases and J lost 2; bases outside the gene matches: 6. The CDR3 totals 14 residues. CDR3 region: CASRTGTANTEAFF. Written as DNA, the CDR3 is TGTGCCAGCAGAACCGGGACAGCAAACACTGAAGCTTTCTTT.

The chain links TRBV30 to TRBJ2-1, with 8 bases aligning to TRBD2. V shed 2 bases, J shed 2 bases, and the junction held 5 bases outside the gene matches. The CDR3 contains 15 residues. CDR1 is GTSNPN and CDR2 is SVGIG in the germline V gene (reference sequence). Here the CDR3 reads CAWSILAGPYNEQFF. Here the CDR3 DNA reads TGTGCCTGGAGTATCCTAGCGGGTCCCTACAATGAGCAGTTCTTC.

The chain is built from TRBV10-3 and TRBJ2-1; 7 bases agree with TRBD2. The CDR3 spans 14 residues. The junction had 15 bases not matched to a gene; V was cut back by 11 bases and J by 8 bases. CDR1 and CDR2 (germline): ENHRY, SYGVKD. CDR3 residues: CASSSRNAGDEQFF. CDR3 sequence (DNA): TGTGCCTCCTCTTCTCGGAATGCGGGAGATGAGCAGTTCTTC.

The chain carries TRBV29-1 and TRBJ2-2; D perhaps matches TRBD1 (5 bases). Trimming cost V 0 bases and J 6 bases, with 11 bases left between them. The CDR3 is 14 amino acids. Looked up from germline, CDR1 is SQVTM and CDR2 is ANQGSEA. CDR3 in DNA: TGCAGCGTTGAAGATTTCAGGGATCCCGGGGAGCTGTTTTTT. This translates into CSVEDFRDPGELFF.